These T cell receptor beta chains were read from a single sample in a study of neurological immune-mediated disorders. TCRdb re-derived calls from the 5' RACE reads in MiXCR, one entry per CDR3 protein. Of some 86,000 distinct CDR3 sequences in the sample, just over 2.5% are singletons; the top ten hold over 0.95%. The sequenced sample was PBMCs. Source of these receptors: a woman aged 25 to 39 with multiple sclerosis. Both conserved end residues are part of each CDR3. Each record gives: J gene, CDR3 length, D gene, clone size, V gene, CDR3 DNA, CDR3 protein. The D gene is left open where the match is weak. Size is omitted from some rows. Given values are once, few, many or a class for expanded clones.

>TRBJ2-2|17|TRBD1|many|TRBV5-5
TGTGCCAGCAGCTTGGTACGGACAGGGGCTTACACCGGGGAGCTGTTTTTT
CASSLVRTGAYTGELFF
>TRBJ2-7|13|-|many|TRBV7-2
TGTGCCAGCAGCTTGCAGGGACGGGGAGAGCAGTACTTC
CASSLQGRGEQYF
>TRBJ2-5|14|-|many|TRBV20-1
TGCAGTGCTAGAGATTCGGCAGGGCTGGAGACCCAGTACTTC
CSARDSAGLETQYF
>TRBJ2-2|14|-|many|TRBV6-5
TGTGCCAGCAGGCAGGGGTCGAACACCGGGGAGCTGTTTTTT
CASRQGSNTGELFF
>TRBJ2-3|13|TRBD2|many|TRBV6-6
TGTGCCAGCCGGGAGGGGGAGACAGATACGCAGTATTTT
CASREGETDTQYF
>TRBJ2-7|13|-|many|TRBV6-2/TRBV6-3
TGTGCCAGCAGGTCGGTAGGGCCTGACGAGCAGTACTTC
CASRSVGPDEQYF
>TRBJ1-1|15|TRBD1|many|TRBV5-1
TGCGCCAGCAGCCGAAGTACAGGGGGCAACACTGAAGCTTTCTTT
CASSRSTGGNTEAFF
>TRBJ1-1|14|-|many|TRBV6-1
TGTGCCAGCAGTCGCAGGGAGGTGGGCACTGAAGCTTTCTTT
CASSRREVGTEAFF
>TRBJ2-6|14|-|-|TRBV9
TGTGCCAGCGGGGACCGCTCTGGGGCCAACGTCCTGACTTTC
CASGDRSGANVLTF
>TRBJ2-1|15|TRBD2|many|TRBV20-1
TGCAGCTTAACTAGCGGGACAAACTCCTACAATGAGCAGTTCTTC
CSLTSGTNSYNEQFF
>TRBJ1-2|12|-|many|TRBV24-1
TGTGCCACCAGTGAAAACAGCGATGGCTACACCTTC
CATSENSDGYTF
>TRBJ2-3|13|-|many|TRBV9
TGTGCCAGCAGCGTCTTGCTCACAGATACGCAGTATTTT
CASSVLLTDTQYF
>TRBJ1-3|13|TRBD1|many|TRBV6-6
TGTGCCAGCAGTTGGGACAGCAGAAACACCATATATTTT
CASSWDSRNTIYF
>TRBJ2-2|14|-|many|TRBV7-9
TGTGCCAGCAGCGCCCGGGACCGCACCGGGGAGCTGTTTTTT
CASSARDRTGELFF
>TRBJ1-5|12|-|many|TRBV10-3
TGTGCCATCGGGGACGGGAATCAGCCCCAGCATTTT
CAIGDGNQPQHF
>TRBJ2-5|14|-|many|TRBV18
TGTGCCAGCTCACGGTCGACAGACCAAGAGACCCAGTACTTC
CASSRSTDQETQYF
>TRBJ2-7|17|TRBD2|many|TRBV18
TGTGCCAGCTCACCACAGGGTAGCGGGACCGGGTCGGGCGAGCAGTACTTC
CASSPQGSGTGSGEQYF
>TRBJ2-7|13|-|many|TRBV3-2
TGTGCCAGCAGCGCGGGACTACACTACGAGCAGTACTTC
CASSAGLHYEQYF
>TRBJ2-7|13|-|many|TRBV7-2
TGTGCCAGCAGCTTCGCAGTTCCCTACGAGCAGTACTTC
CASSFAVPYEQYF
>TRBJ2-3|14|TRBD2|many|TRBV6-5
TGTGCCAGCAATCCTAGCGGGAGATTTGATACGCAGTATTTT
CASNPSGRFDTQYF
>TRBJ1-5|17|-|many|TRBV20-1
TGCAGTGCTGTAACCCTACTGGGGGGGGCGCCAGGCCAGCCCCAGCATTTT
CSAVTLLGGAPGQPQHF
>TRBJ1-1|15|-|many|TRBV20-1
TGCAGTGCTAGTTTTCAGGGGCGAATAAGAACTGAAGCTTTCTTT
CSASFQGRIRTEAFF
>TRBJ2-2|15|TRBD2|many|TRBV7-2
TGTGCCAGCACCCGGACTAGCGGGAGGACCGGGGAGCTGTTTTTT
CASTRTSGRTGELFF
>TRBJ2-2|13|TRBD1|many|TRBV6-2/TRBV6-3
TGTGCCAGCAACGGACAGGGCGCCGGGGAGCTGTTTTTT
CASNGQGAGELFF